This record concerns one T cell receptor beta chain sequence. This clonotype came up many times. Its antigen remains undetermined. No qualities accompany the bases; no much larger clone lies one base away. The time point label for this specimen denotes: sample taken at primary tumor resection. Donors were 65 to 85 patients with early-stage, untreated non-small cell lung cancer from the lung TRACERx cohort. Without any cell sorting, TCR sequencing was performed on whole RNA extracted either from tumor and nontumor lung tissue or from cryopreserved PBMC samples. A patient was chosen for TCR sequencing only when enough RNA was available from at least two tumor regions. A lung pathologist reviewed the tumor and adjacent nontumor lung specimens before the specimens were selected. The data were obtained in a study of spatial heterogeneity in lung cancer (dated by TCRdb to about 2019). Context from the whole study: Beta-chain transcripts were consistently detected in greater numbers than alpha-chain transcripts, which likely reflected higher beta-chain transcript abundance. In tumor regions, TCR transcript counts showed a strong correlation with a T cell transcriptional module score derived from matched bulk RNA-seq. In the raw uncorrected reads, each unique combination of TCR and UMI appeared more than ten times on average. In non-small cell lung cancer, the study made a quantitative comparison of TCR alpha and beta repertoires among multiple tumor regions, matched nontumor lung and blood. Nonsynonymous mutation counts, determined by whole-exome sequencing of tumor tissue, were related to features of the TCR repertoire. Both alpha and beta chains were TCR-sequenced in samples taken at surgery, namely 220 tumor regions, around 61 matched nontumor lung samples and about 52 PBMC samples.

Library preparation was by 5' RACE. Sequencing took place on a NextSeq 500. The TCR library protocol attached a unique molecular identifier to each TCR cDNA molecule to allow correction of PCR and sequencing errors. The authors processed their data as follows. TCR identification, UMI-based error correction and CDR3 extraction were all carried out with Decombinator tools. TCRs above a frequency of 2 per 1,000, corresponding to the top 1% of the tumor frequency distribution, were defined as expanded. Expanded tumor TCRs were classed as regional if statistically deemed absent (corrected P<0.05) from at least one tumor region, otherwise ubiquitous. Rényi diversity was computed with the R vegan package after subsampling each repertoire 100 times to 5,000 TCRs. CDR3 similarity networks were built from amino acid triplet string-kernel similarity, connecting CDR3s with pairwise similarity above 0.82. Using fastp trimming at Q25 and MiXCR clonotype assembly, TCRdb reanalyzed the public sequencing data and kept in-frame beta chains. All rows with the same CDR3 protein become a single entry with the most common DNA and genes. The V and J calls, along with clone size, are taken from TCRdb and not from the paper's own processing. The sample table records about 14,000 distinct CDR3 sequences; 4% to 5% of these occur just once. Together, the top ten hold 18% of the sample.

Overall study results and their limits: Confirming at a functional level the hypothesis that regional TCRs recognize regional mutations was considered to require additional single-cell paired TCR alpha and beta sequencing. The tumor nonsynonymous mutation count correlated with the number of expanded intratumoral alpha and beta TCRs. TCR-seq coverage of tumor T cells was estimated to be only about 7% for alpha chains and approximately 12% for beta chains. The count of ubiquitous expanded TCRs correlated with the count of ubiquitous nonsynonymous mutations, and the count of regional expanded TCRs correlated with the count of regional nonsynonymous mutations.

The material was lung tumor tissue, obtained at surgery. The clonotype originates from a female donor with early-stage non-small cell lung cancer.

CDR3 region: CASSRPGQGNNEQFF. The DNA reads TGTGCCAGCAGTAGACCGGGACAGGGGAACAATGAGCAGTTCTTC. The sequence joins TRBV6-1 to TRBJ2-1; 10 bases in the junction line up with TRBD1. The CDR3, from cysteine to phenylalanine, totals 15 residues. CDR3 DNA is the only sequence kept; it has 45 bases, read in frame from the first base. The germline V gene supplies CDR1 MNHNS and CDR2 SASEGT. V loses 5 bases at its end and J loses 5 bases; junction bases beyond the gene matches: 6.